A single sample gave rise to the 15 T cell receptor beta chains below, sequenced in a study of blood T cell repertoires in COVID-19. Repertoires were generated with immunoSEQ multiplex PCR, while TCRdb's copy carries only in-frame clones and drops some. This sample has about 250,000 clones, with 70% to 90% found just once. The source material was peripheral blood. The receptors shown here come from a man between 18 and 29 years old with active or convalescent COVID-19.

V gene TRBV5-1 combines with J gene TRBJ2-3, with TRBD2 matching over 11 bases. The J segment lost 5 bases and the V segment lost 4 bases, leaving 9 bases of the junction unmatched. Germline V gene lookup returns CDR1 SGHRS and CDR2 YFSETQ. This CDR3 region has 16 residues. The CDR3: CASSRSGRALGDTQYF. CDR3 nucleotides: TGCGCCAGCAGCCGTAGCGGGAGGGCCCTTGGAGATACGCAGTATTTT.

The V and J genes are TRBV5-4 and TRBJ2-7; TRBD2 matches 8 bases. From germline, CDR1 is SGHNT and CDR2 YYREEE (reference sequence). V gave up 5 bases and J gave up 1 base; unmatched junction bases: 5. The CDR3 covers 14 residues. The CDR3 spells CASRESGGSYEQYF. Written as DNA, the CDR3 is TGTGCCAGCAGGGAGAGCGGGGGTTCCTACGAGCAGTACTTC. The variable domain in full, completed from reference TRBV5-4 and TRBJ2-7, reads ETGVTQSPTHLIKTRGQQVTLRCSSQSGHNTVSWYQQALGQGPQFIFQYYREEENGRGNFPPRFSGLQFPNYSSELNVNALELDDSALYLCASRESGGSYEQYFGPGTRLTVT.

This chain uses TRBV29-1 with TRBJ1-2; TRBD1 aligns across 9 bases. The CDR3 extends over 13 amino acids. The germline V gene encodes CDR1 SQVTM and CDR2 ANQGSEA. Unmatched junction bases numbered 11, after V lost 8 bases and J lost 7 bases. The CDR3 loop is CSIGGTGKGGYTF. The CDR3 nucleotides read TGCAGCATCGGTGGGACAGGGAAGGGTGGCTACACCTTC.

The CDR3 is CASSHPETDTQYF. The CDR3 DNA is TGTGCCAGCAGCCACCCGGAGACAGATACGCAGTATTTT. The chain employs TRBV4-2 and TRBJ2-3; D unresolved. The CDR3 loop spans 13 amino acids. Per the germline V gene, CDR1 is LGHNA and CDR2 is YNFKEQ. The germline V and J ends were trimmed by 3 bases and 3 bases, with 7 bases remaining between them.

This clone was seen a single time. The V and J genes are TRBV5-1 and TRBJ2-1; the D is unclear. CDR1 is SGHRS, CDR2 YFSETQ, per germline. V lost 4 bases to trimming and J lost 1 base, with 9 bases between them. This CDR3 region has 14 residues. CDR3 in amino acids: CASSTDSSYNEQFF. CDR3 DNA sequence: TGCGCCAGCAGCACAGATTCTTCCTACAATGAGCAGTTCTTC.

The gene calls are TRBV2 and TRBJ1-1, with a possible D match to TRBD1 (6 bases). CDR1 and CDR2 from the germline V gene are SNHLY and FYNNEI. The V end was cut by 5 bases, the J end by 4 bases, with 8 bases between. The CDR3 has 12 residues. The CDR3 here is CASSPGVTEAFF. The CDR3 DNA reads TGTGCCAGCAGTCCAGGGGTCACTGAAGCTTTCTTT.

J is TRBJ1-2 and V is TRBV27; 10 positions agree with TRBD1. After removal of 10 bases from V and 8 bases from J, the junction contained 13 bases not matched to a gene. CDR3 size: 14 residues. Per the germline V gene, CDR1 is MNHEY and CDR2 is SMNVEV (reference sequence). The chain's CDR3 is CANYNPTGGKGYTF. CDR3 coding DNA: TGTGCCAATTACAACCCGACAGGGGGCAAAGGCTACACCTTC.

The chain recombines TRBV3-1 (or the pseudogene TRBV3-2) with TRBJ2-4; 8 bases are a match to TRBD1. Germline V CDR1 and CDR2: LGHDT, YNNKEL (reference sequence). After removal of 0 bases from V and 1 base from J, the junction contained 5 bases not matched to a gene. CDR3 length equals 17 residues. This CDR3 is CASSQEGQGAAKNIQYF. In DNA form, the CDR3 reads TGTGCCAGCAGCCAAGAGGGGCAGGGGGCGGCCAAAAACATTCAGTACTTC.

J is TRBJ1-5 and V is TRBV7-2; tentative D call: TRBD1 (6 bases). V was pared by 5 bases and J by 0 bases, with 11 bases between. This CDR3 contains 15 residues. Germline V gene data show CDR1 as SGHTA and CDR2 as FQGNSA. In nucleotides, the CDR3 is TGTGCCAGCAGCAAAATGACAGGTAGCAATCAGCCCCAGCATTTT. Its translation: CASSKMTGSNQPQHF.

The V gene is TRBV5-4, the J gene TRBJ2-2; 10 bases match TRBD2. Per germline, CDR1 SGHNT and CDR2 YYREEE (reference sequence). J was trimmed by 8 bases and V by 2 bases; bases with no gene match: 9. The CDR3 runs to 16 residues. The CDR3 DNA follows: TGTGCCAGCAGCTTCGGACTAGCGGAGGGGAAAGGGGAGCTGTTTTTT. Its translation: CASSFGLAEGKGELFF.

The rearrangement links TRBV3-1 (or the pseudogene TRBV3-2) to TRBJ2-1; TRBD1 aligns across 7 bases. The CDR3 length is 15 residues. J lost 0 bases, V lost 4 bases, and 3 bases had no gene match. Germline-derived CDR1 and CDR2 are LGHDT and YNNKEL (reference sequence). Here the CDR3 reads CASSPRGPSYNEQFF. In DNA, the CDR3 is TGTGCCAGCAGCCCAAGGGGGCCCTCCTACAATGAGCAGTTCTTC.

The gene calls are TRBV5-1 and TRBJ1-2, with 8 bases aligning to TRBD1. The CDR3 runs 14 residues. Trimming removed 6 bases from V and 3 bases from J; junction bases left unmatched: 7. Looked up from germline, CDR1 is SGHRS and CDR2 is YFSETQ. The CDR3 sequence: CASKVTTGDYGYTF. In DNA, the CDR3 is TGCGCCAGCAAGGTAACGACAGGGGACTATGGCTACACCTTC.

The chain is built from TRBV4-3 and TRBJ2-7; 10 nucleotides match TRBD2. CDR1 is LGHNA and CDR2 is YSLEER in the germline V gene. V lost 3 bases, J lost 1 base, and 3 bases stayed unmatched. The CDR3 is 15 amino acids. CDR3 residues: CASSHLAGDSYEQYF. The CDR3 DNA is TGCGCCAGCAGCCACCTAGCGGGGGATTCCTACGAGCAGTACTTC.

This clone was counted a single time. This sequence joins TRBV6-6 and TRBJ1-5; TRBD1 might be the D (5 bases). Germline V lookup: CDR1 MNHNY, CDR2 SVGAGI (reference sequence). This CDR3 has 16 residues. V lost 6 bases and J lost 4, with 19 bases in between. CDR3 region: CASSYISGGGNQPQHF. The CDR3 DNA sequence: TGTGCCAGCAGCTACATATCGGGGGGAGGTAATCAGCCCCAGCATTTT.

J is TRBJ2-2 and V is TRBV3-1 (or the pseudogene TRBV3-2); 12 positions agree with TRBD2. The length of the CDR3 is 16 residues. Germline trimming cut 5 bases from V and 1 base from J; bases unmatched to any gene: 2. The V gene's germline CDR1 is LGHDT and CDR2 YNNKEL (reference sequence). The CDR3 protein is CASSMTSGRNTGELFF. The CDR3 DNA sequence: TGTGCCAGCAGCATGACTAGCGGGAGGAACACCGGGGAGCTGTTTTTT.